The rows below give T cell receptor beta chains drawn from one sample of a study of control samples from healthy donors and cancer patients. Method: immunoSEQ multiplex PCR; TCRdb's copy keeps in-frame clones and lacks some. The table lists around 82,000 clones, approximately 87% of them singletons. The material sequenced was blood. These receptors originate from a man aged 50-60 years in good health. The CDR3 runs from the conserved cysteine through the conserved F or W. Each record gives: clone size, J gene, V gene, D gene, CDR3 protein, CDR3 DNA. D genes are given only for firm matches. Clone size is not always given. Where it is, it says once, few, many or a class for expanded clones.

once	TRBJ2-1	TRBV19	TRBD2	CASSIQLAGSYNEQFF	TGTGCCAGTAGTATTCAGCTAGCGGGGTCCTACAATGAGCAGTTCTTC
.	TRBJ2-5	TRBV13	.	CASSLKSYPETQYF	TGTGCCAGCAGCTTAAAATCCTATCCGGAGACCCAGTACTTC
.	TRBJ1-4	TRBV24-1	.	CATSDPGAGREKLFF	TGTGCCACCAGTGATCCGGGGGCAGGACGGGAAAAACTGTTTTTT
.	TRBJ1-5	TRBV27	TRBD1	CASSPRDSPYSNQPQHF	TGTGCCAGCAGCCCCCGGGACAGCCCTTATAGCAATCAGCCCCAGCATTTT
.	TRBJ1-1	TRBV15	.	CATSRDVDTEAFF	TGTGCCACCAGCAGAGATGTCGACACTGAAGCTTTCTTT
.	TRBJ2-7	TRBV5-1	TRBD1	CASRLTGTGVYEQYF	TGCGCCAGCAGATTGACCGGGACAGGGGTTTACGAGCAGTACTTC
.	TRBJ2-2	TRBV6-5	.	CASSLWGPNTGELFF	TGTGCCAGCAGTTTGTGGGGGCCGAACACCGGGGAGCTGTTTTTT
once	TRBJ1-2	TRBV14	.	CASSLVNYGYTF	TGTGCCAGCAGCCTGGTTAACTATGGCTACACCTTC
.	TRBJ1-2	TRBV2	.	CASSVLTGFGYTF	TGTGCCAGCAGCGTTTTAACAGGGTTTGGCTACACCTTC
.	TRBJ1-2	TRBV14	.	CASSQDQGGPYTF	TGTGCCAGCAGCCAAGATCAAGGGGGGCCCTACACCTTC
few	TRBJ1-5	TRBV4-2	.	CASKDEHSNQPQHF	TGTGCCAGCAAGGACGAACATAGCAATCAGCCCCAGCATTTT
once	TRBJ1-2	TRBV6-5	.	CASSYSQGLGYTF	TGTGCCAGCAGTTACAGCCAGGGCTTAGGCTACACCTTC
.	TRBJ1-2	TRBV3-1/TRBV3-2	.	CASSQDQEGAGGYTF	TGTGCCAGCAGCCAAGATCAAGAAGGGGCTGGGGGCTACACCTTC
.	TRBJ1-1	TRBV4-3	.	CASSQDITGTNTEAFF	TGCGCCAGCAGCCAAGATATTACCGGGACGAACACTGAAGCTTTCTTT
.	TRBJ1-2	TRBV6-5	.	CASSYAGQPGYGYTF	TGTGCCAGCAGTTACGCGGGCCAACCTGGCTATGGCTACACCTTC
.	TRBJ2-1	TRBV15	.	CATSRVRTLGPGDDEQFF	TGTGCCACCAGCAGAGTCAGGACCTTAGGACCTGGCGACGATGAGCAGTTCTTC
.	TRBJ1-2	TRBV6-2/TRBV6-3	.	CASSRTLDYGYTF	TGTGCCAGCAGTCGGACCCTGGACTATGGCTACACCTTC
.	TRBJ1-1	TRBV6-6	.	CASSRRQANTEAFF	TGTGCCAGCAGCCGTCGACAGGCGAACACTGAAGCTTTCTTT
.	TRBJ2-7	TRBV4-1	TRBD2	CASSQDLAGGFDEQYF	TGCGCCAGCAGCCAAGATCTAGCGGGAGGGTTCGACGAGCAGTACTTC
once	TRBJ1-1	TRBV28	.	CASSLGQNTEAFF	TGTGCCAGCAGTTTGGGACAGAACACTGAAGCTTTCTTT
.	TRBJ2-7	TRBV5-1	TRBD2	CASSAGLAGTLGQYF	TGCGCCAGCAGCGCCGGACTAGCGGGAACTCTAGGGCAGTACTTC
.	TRBJ1-4	TRBV5-8	TRBD1	CASSLNRGVGEKLFF	TGTGCCAGCAGCCTTAACAGGGGCGTCGGCGAAAAACTGTTTTTT
.	TRBJ1-1	TRBV6-2/TRBV6-3	.	CASSYEAGFSEAFF	TGTGCCAGCAGTTACGAGGCGGGGTTTTCTGAAGCTTTCTTT